This TCR beta chain was retrieved from a study of cytomegalovirus exposure and HLA in healthy donors. The study's findings and limits: As immune exposure information, only CMV serostatus was available. Earlier results showed most TCR beta V segments being productive about 90% or about 30% of the time. With DRB1 most and HLA-C fewest, TCR association rates differed between HLA loci in a later analysis. An analysis that came later showed most CMV-associated TCR beta chains appearing HLA-restricted.

The CDR3 consists of 14 residues. Germline V lookup: CDR1 SGDLS, CDR2 YYNGEE. V gave up 7 bases and J gave up 0 bases; unmatched junction bases: 4. PCR employed 60 Vbeta and 13 Jbeta primers. Sequenced by immunoSEQ multiplex PCR; TCRdb stores in-frame clones only, minus some. The sample lists 120,000 or so clones, roughly 80% occurring once. Note on this clone: No antigen is known for it.

The material sequenced was PBMCs. This TCR came from a male donor in good health and CMV-seropositive. The chain recombines TRBV9 with TRBJ2-7, with 10 bases fitting TRBD2. CDR3 residues: CASGLAESSYEQYF. As DNA, the CDR3 is TGTGCCAGCGGACTAGCGGAAAGCTCCTACGAGCAGTACTTC.